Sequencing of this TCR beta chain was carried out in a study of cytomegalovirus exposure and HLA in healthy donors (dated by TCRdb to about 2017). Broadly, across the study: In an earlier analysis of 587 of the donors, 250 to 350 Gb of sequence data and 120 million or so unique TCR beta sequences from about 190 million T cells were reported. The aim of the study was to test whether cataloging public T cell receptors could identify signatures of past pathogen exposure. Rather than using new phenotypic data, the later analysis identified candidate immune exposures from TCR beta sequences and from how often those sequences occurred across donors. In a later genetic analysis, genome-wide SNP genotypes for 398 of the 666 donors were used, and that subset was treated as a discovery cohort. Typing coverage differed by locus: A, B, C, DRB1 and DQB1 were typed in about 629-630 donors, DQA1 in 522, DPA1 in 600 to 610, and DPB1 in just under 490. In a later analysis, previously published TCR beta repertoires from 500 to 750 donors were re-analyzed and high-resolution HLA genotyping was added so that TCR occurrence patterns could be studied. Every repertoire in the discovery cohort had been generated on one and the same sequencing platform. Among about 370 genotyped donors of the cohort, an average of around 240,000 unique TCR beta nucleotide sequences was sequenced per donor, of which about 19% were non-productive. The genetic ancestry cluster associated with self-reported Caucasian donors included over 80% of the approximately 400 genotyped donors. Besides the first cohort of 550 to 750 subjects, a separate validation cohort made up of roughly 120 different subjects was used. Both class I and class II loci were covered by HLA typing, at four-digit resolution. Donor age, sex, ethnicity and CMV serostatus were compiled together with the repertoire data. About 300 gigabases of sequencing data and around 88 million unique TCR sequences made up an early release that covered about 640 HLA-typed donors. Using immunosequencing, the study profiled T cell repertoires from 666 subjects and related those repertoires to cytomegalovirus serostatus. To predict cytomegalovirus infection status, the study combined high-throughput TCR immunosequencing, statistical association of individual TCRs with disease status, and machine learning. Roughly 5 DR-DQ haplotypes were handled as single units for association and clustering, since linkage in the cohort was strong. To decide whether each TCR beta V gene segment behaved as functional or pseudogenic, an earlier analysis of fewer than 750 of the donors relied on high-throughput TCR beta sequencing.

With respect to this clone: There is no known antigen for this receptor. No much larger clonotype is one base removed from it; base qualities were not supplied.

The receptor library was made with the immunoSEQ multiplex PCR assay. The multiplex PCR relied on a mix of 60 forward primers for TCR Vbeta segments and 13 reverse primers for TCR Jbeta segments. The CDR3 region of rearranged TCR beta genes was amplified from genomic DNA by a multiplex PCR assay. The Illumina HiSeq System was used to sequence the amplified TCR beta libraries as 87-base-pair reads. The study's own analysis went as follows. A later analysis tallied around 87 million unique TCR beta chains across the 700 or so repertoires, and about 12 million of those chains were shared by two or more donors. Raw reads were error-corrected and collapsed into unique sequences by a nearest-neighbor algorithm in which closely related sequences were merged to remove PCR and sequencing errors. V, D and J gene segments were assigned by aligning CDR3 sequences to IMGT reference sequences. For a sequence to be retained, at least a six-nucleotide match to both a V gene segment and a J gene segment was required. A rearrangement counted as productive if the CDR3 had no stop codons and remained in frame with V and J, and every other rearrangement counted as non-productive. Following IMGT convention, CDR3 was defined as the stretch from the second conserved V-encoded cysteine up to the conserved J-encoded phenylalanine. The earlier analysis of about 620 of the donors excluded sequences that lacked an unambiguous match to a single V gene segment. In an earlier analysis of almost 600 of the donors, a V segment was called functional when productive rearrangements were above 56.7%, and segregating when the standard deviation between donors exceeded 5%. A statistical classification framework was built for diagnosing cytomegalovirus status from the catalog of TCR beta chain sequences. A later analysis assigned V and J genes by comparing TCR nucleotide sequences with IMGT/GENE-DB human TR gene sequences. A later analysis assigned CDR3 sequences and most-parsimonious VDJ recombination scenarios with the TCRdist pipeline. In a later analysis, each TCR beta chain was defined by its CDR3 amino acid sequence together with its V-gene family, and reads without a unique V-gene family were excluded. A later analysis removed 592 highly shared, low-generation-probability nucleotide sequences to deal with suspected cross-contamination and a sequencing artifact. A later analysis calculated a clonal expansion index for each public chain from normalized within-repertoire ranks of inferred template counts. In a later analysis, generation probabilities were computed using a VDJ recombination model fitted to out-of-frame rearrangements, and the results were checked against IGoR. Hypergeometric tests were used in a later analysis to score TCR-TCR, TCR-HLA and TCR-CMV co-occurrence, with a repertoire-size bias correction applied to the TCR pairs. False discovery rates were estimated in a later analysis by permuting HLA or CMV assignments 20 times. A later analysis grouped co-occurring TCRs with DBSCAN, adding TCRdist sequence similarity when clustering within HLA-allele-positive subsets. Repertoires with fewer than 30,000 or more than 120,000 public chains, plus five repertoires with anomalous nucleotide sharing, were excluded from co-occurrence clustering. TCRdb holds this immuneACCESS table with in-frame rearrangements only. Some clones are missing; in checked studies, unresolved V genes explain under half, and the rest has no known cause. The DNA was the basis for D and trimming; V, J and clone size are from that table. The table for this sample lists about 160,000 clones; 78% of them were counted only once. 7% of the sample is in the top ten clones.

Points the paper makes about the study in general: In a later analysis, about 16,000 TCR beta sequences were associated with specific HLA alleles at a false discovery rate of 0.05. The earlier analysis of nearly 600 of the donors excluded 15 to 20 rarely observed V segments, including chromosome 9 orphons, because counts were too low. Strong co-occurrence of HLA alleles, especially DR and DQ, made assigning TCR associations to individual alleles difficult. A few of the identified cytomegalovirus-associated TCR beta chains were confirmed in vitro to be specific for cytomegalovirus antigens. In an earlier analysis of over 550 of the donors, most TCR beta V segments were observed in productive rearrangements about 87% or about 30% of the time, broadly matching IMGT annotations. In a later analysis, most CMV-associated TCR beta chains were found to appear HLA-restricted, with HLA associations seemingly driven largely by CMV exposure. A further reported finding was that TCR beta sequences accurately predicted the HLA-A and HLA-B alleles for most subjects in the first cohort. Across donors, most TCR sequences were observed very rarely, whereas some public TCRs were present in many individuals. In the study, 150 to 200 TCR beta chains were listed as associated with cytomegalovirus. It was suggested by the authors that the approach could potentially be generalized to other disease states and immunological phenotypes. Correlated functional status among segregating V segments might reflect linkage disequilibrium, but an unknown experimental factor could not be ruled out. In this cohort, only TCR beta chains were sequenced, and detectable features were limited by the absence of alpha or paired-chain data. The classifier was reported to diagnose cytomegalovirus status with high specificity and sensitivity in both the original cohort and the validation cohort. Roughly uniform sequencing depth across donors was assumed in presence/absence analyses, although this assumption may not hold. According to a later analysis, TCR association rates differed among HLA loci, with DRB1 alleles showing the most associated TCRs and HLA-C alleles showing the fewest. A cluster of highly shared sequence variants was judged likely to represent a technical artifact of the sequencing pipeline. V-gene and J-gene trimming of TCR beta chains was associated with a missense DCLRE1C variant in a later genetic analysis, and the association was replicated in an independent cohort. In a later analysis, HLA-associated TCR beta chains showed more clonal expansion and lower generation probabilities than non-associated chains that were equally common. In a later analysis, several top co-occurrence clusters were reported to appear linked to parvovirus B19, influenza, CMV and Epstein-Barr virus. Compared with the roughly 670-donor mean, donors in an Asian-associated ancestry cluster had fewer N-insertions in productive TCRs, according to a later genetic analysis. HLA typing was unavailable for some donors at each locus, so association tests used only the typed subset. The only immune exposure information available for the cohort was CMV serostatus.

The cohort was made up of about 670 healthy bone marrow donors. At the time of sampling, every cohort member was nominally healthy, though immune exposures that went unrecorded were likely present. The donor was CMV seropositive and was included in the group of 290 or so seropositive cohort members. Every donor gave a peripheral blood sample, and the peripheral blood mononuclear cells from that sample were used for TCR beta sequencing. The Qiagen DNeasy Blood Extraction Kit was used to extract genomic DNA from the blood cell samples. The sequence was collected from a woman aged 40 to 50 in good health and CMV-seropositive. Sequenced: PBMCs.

The DNA sequence follows: TGTGCCAGCAGCCAAGATCTCGACGGACTCTATGGCTACACCTTC. It translates to CASSQDLDGLYGYTF. The sequence links TRBV4-2 to TRBJ1-2; the D gene is not confidently resolved. The CDR3 has 15 amino acids, counting the end cysteine and phenylalanine. The sequence is cut down to CDR3 DNA, 45 bases in frame from base 1. CDR1 is given as LGHNA and CDR2 as YNFKEQ, both from the germline V gene. The germline ends are 12 bases apart after V is trimmed by 0 bases and J by 4 bases.